Sequencing of this T cell receptor (beta chain) was carried out in a study of T cell responses to AZD1222 COVID-19 vaccine (dated by TCRdb to 2020 to 2022). Turning to the overall study: AZD1222 recipients whose second dose came at about 4 weeks and those whose second dose came at about 12 weeks were combined into one group, since spike-specific TCR depth and breadth did not differ between the two schedules. TCR sequencing covered 233 trial participants: some 210 given two doses of AZD1222 and around 26 given two doses of MenACWY control vaccine. Trial participants were enrolled by age into subgroups of 18-55, 56-69 and 70-plus years, and around 150, 29 and 61 TCR-sequenced participants, respectively, were included in these subgroups. What the study reported, not specific to this receptor: Conclusions about previously exposed vaccinees are limited because only a handful of AZD1222 recipients were SARS-CoV-2 seropositive at baseline. No day 14 peak-response samples were available, so repertoires were characterized only after the peak T cell response. In the small 56-69-year group, the increase in depth fell short of significance, most likely because of low power. After two AZD1222 doses, spike-specific TCR breadth and depth were significantly higher than at day 0 and than in MenACWY recipients. The vaccine-associated CD4 TCRs covered the entire spike protein, and the dominant responses fell in regions 160-218 and 743-854. Most participants were white British and females outnumbered males, and the authors suggested that clonal diversity may have been underestimated. Nearly half of unique spike-specific TCRs reportedly recognized epitopes outside regions mutated in the B.1.351 and B.1.1.7 variants.

The time point label of this sample denotes: baseline before first vaccination. Vaccinee samples came from UK trials COV001 and COV002, including a single-blind randomized controlled phase 2/3 trial of AZD1222 (ChAdOx1 nCoV-19) in healthy adults. For TCRbeta chain sequencing, PBMC samples were collected from trial participants at day 0 and at day 28 after the second dose. For this clone: Its antigen remains unidentified. Base qualities are missing; no much larger clone stands one base away.

The CDR3 regions of human TCRbeta chains were analyzed by immunosequencing. From the authors' description of their analysis: TCRs in the repertoires were matched against a reference library of SARS-CoV-2-specific TCRs that had been generated with the MIRA antigen-specificity platform. Breadth meant the fraction of unique TCRs that were SARS-CoV-2-associated, whereas depth meant the fraction of total T cells that were SARS-CoV-2-associated. Using the MIRA data, every spike-specific TCR was mapped to the spike region that the TCR reacted to and assigned to either a CD4 or a CD8 class. Log10-transformed breadth and depth values were compared by one-way ANOVA with Sidak's multiple comparisons tests. Not all clones reach the TCRdb copy of this immuneACCESS table, which keeps in-frame sequences only. Checked studies attribute under half of the gap to unresolved V genes and leave the rest unexplained. V and J calls and clone size come straight from that table; D and trimming were deduced from the DNA. Present in this sample are more than 75,000 clones, around 89% of which were seen just once. Together, the top ten hold 7.5% of the sample.

Ends trimmed: V by 8 bases, J by 6 bases; bases unmatched to a gene: 6. CDR1 and CDR2, looked up from the germline V gene, are KGHDR and SFDVKD. Taken from cysteine to phenylalanine, the CDR3 has 13 residues. Kept here is only the CDR3 DNA, which spans 39 bases and is read in frame from base 1. The rearranged segments are TRBV24-1 and TRBJ2-1; TRBD2 aligns with 7 central bases. This TCR derives from an adult in good health. The specimen was peripheral blood, collected on day 0 of AZD1222 vaccination. In nucleotide form, the sequence is TGTGCCACCAAGGGCGGGAGCTCCAATGAGCAGTTCTTC. This sequence encodes CATKGGSSNEQFF.